These 15 T cell receptor beta chains originate from one sample sequenced in a study of CD8 T cells in ankylosing spondylitis. TCRdb independently ran MiXCR on the 5' RACE reads; one entry per CDR3 protein. The data contain about 130,000 distinct CDR3 sequences, around 7% of them singletons. Sequenced input: blood, either unsorted or a sorted T cell fraction (not recorded which). Receptors originate from a male donor with ankylosing spondylitis or in good health (not recorded which).

This clonotype has at least ten counts. CDR3 sequence: CASSYGTTRRNEQYF. CDR3 sequence (DNA): TGCGCCAGCAGCTACGGGACAACCCGCCGGAACGAGCAGTACTTC. V gene TRBV5-1 combines with J gene TRBJ2-7; maybe TRBD1 (6 bases). Germline-derived CDR1 and CDR2 are SGHRS and YFSETQ. CDR3 length equals 15 residues. V was pared by 3 bases and J by 5 bases, with 18 bases between.

This clonotype occurred many times. V is TRBV7-3 and J is TRBJ2-1; 10 bases align to TRBD2. Germline assignment: CDR1 SGHTA and CDR2 FQGTGA. The CDR3 has 14 amino acids. With V trimmed by 5 bases and J by 6 bases, 4 bases remained unmatched. The CDR3 DNA is TGTGCCAGCAGCCCTAGCGGGAGTTCCAATGAGCAGTTCTTC. Residues: CASSPSGSSNEQFF.

This clonotype was seen repeatedly, ten times or more. This chain uses TRBV7-2 with TRBJ2-1, with D unresolved. This CDR3 contains 13 residues. Germline loops: CDR1 SGHTA, CDR2 FQGNSA. V was clipped by 5 bases and J by 0 bases, with 5 bases between them. CDR3 sequence (DNA): TGTGCCAGCAGCCCCCCCTCCTACAATGAGCAGTTCTTC. Protein sequence: CASSPPSYNEQFF.

Many counts were recorded for this clonotype. This sequence joins TRBV9 and TRBJ1-2; D remains unclear. Germline CDR1 is SGDLS and CDR2 is YYNGEE. V lost 3 bases and J 5 bases, leaving 14 bases between the germline ends. The CDR3 has 14 amino acids. In nucleotides, the CDR3 is TGTGCCAGCAGCGACCGTCCTAAGGGTTATGGCTACACCTTC. Encoded protein: CASSDRPKGYGYTF.

This clonotype was counted ten times or more. The V call is TRBV28, the J call TRBJ2-7, with 11 bases fitting TRBD1. Germline V gene lookup returns CDR1 MDHEN and CDR2 SYDVKM. The CDR3 is 15 residues long. The V segment lost 7 bases and the J segment 4 bases; nucleotides outside the gene matches: 9. CDR3 residues: CASNQRTGGLYEQYF. The CDR3 nucleotides are TGTGCCAGCAACCAGAGGACAGGGGGCCTGTACGAGCAGTACTTC.

This clonotype was observed many times. The chain links TRBV20-1 to TRBJ1-2, with D unresolved. Germline V lookup: CDR1 DFQATT, CDR2 SNEGSKA (reference sequence). There are 12 residues in the CDR3. Trimming pared 6 bases from V and 4 bases from J, leaving 12 bases between. In DNA, the CDR3 is TGCAGTGCGCTCCCTCTGGGCTATGGCTACACCTTC. Translation gives CSALPLGYGYTF.

Many counts were recorded for this clonotype. The J gene is TRBJ2-7, the V gene TRBV5-1; TRBD1 matches 9 bases. The germline V gene encodes CDR1 SGHRS and CDR2 YFSETQ. The CDR3 consists of 14 residues. After removal of 5 bases from V and 5 bases from J, the junction contained 8 bases not matched to a gene. CDR3 residues: CASSPGTGTDEQYF. The CDR3 nucleotides are TGCGCCAGCAGTCCCGGGACAGGGACGGACGAGCAGTACTTC.

This clonotype was detected many times. This chain joins TRBV20-1 and TRBJ2-7; 9 bases line up with TRBD2. The CDR3 extends over 15 amino acids. CDR1 is DFQATT and CDR2 is SNEGSKA in the germline V gene (reference sequence). The V segment lost 3 bases and the J segment 5 bases; nucleotides outside the gene matches: 11. Written as DNA, the CDR3 is TGCAGTGCTAGTAACCCGGGACTAGCTATCGACGAGCAGTACTTC. It codes for CSASNPGLAIDEQYF.

This clonotype came up many times. The gene calls are TRBV19 and TRBJ1-1, with 7 positions matching TRBD1. Germline CDR1 reads LNHDA; CDR2 reads SQIVND (reference sequence). The CDR3 runs 15 residues. V shed 5 bases and J 0 bases; nucleotides not matched to a gene: 6. DNA for the CDR3: TGTGCCAGTAGTGGCGGGACAGCATTGAACACTGAAGCTTTCTTT. Amino acids: CASSGGTALNTEAFF.

This clonotype was observed many times. The DNA is left out, because the CDR3 cannot be placed on it with certainty; the CDR3 is given as TCRdb lists it. This chain joins TRBV28 and TRBJ1-1; no check of the table's D call, TRBD1, against the DNA was made. From germline, CDR1 is MDHEN and CDR2 SYDVKM. The CDR3 is 15 residues long, ends included. The CDR3 here is CASSSSPQGFTEAFF.

This clonotype was observed many times. The chain joins TRBV2 to TRBJ2-2, with D possibly TRBD1 on 6 matching bases. With 5 bases removed from V and 1 base from J, the gap between germline ends came to 11 bases. Germline V CDR1 and CDR2: SNHLY, FYNNEI. The CDR3 totals 15 residues. CDR3 nucleotide sequence: TGTGCCAGCAGTTCTACAGGGCTGAACACCGGGGAGCTGTTTTTT. Protein sequence: CASSSTGLNTGELFF.

This clonotype appeared many times. The rearrangement joins TRBV7-3 to TRBJ2-7, with D perhaps matching TRBD2 (5 bases). There are 14 residues in the CDR3. V was shortened by 4 bases and J by 3 bases, with 13 bases between the two germline ends. CDR1 and CDR2 from the germline V gene are SGHTA and FQGTGA. CDR3 in DNA: TGTGCCAGCAGCTCGAACGGGGTTAACTACGAGCAGTACTTC. Its protein product is CASSSNGVNYEQYF.

This clonotype showed up many times. The V call is TRBV7-9, the J call TRBJ2-7; D may be TRBD2 (5 bases). This CDR3 spans 17 amino acids. Trimming removed 1 base at V and 0 bases at J, with 16 bases between. From germline, CDR1 is SEHNR and CDR2 FQNEAQ (reference sequence). CDR3 sequence: CASSLEGGGPLSYEQYF. The CDR3, as DNA: TGTGCCAGCAGCTTAGAGGGTGGAGGCCCCCTCTCCTACGAGCAGTACTTC. Variable domain in full (rest from reference TRBV7-9 and TRBJ2-7): DTGVSQNPRHKITKRGQNVTFRCDPISEHNRLYWYRQTLGQGPEFLTYFQNEAQLEKSRLLSDRFSAERPKGSFSTLEIQRTEQGDSAMYLCASSLEGGGPLSYEQYFGPGTRLTVT.

The chain has TRBV2 and TRBJ1-6, with TRBD1 as a possible D gene (6 bases). Germline V gene lookup returns CDR1 SNHLY and CDR2 FYNNEI. The CDR3 sequence is 15 residues long. Trimming removed 5 bases at V and 5 bases at J, with 13 bases between. This CDR3 is CASSTQGSDNSPLHF. As DNA, the CDR3 is TGTGCCAGCAGTACACAGGGATCAGATAATTCACCCCTCCACTTT.

This clonotype was observed many times. The V call is TRBV5-1, the J call TRBJ1-1; the D is unclear. V was shortened by 4 bases and J by 0 bases, with 22 bases between the two germline ends. Germline CDR1 reads SGHRS; CDR2 reads YFSETQ. This CDR3 is built from 18 residues. CDR3 amino acids: CASSTEPGSPWMNTEAFF. The CDR3, as DNA: TGCGCCAGCAGCACGGAACCGGGTTCCCCTTGGATGAACACTGAAGCTTTCTTT.